One sample yielded the 27 T cell receptor beta chains listed below, sequenced in a study of read filtering for tumor transcriptome and immune sequencing. From about 400 ng of RNA, a library with molecular barcoded alpha/delta and beta/gamma adaptors was made. TCRdb itself ran the reads through MiXCR, one entry per CDR3 protein. Among 50,000 to 65,000 distinct CDR3 sequences listed, around 21% were seen once. The material sequenced was a population of CD138-negative cells sorted from bone marrow. The receptor source for this set is a donor aged 40 or over with multiple myeloma.

This clonotype has more than one count but fewer than ten. The chain carries TRBV29-1 and TRBJ2-3; D is perhaps TRBD1 (6 bases). Per the germline V gene, CDR1 is SQVTM and CDR2 is ANQGSEA. The length of the CDR3 is 14 residues. The germline V and J ends were trimmed by 8 bases and 0 bases, with 15 bases remaining between them. The CDR3 spells CSKCRTVSTDTQYF. The CDR3 DNA is TGCAGCAAGTGTAGGACAGTTAGCACAGATACGCAGTATTTT.

The gene calls are TRBV28 and TRBJ2-7; 16 bases are shared with TRBD2. Looked up from germline, CDR1 is MDHEN and CDR2 is SYDVKM. The CDR3 totals 20 residues. The V gene end was trimmed by 4 bases and the J gene end by 0 bases; junction bases not matched to a gene: 12. The CDR3 spells CASSSRRGLAGGQSSYEQYF. CDR3 DNA sequence: TGTGCCAGCAGTTCTCGCCGGGGACTAGCGGGAGGGCAGAGCTCCTACGAGCAGTACTTC. Full variable domain (remainder filled in from reference TRBV28 and TRBJ2-7): DVKVTQSSRYLVKRTGEKVFLECVQDMDHENMFWYRQDPGLGLRLIYFSYDVKMKEKGDIPEGYSVSREKKERFSLILESASTNQTSMYLCASSSRRGLAGGQSSYEQYFGPGTRLTVT.

This clonotype has only a few counts. The chain couples TRBV19 to TRBJ1-2; D gene uncertain. Germline V gives CDR1 LNHDA, CDR2 SQIVND (reference sequence). Trimming shortened V by 3 bases and J by 5 bases, and 10 bases separated the two germline ends. There are 13 residues in the CDR3. CDR3 DNA sequence: TGTGCCAGTAGTATGATGTCTGTTTATGGCTACACCTTC. The encoded protein is CASSMMSVYGYTF.

The chain has TRBV7-9 and TRBJ1-4; 7 nucleotides align to TRBD1. The CDR3 sequence is 14 residues long. With V trimmed by 4 bases and J by 5 bases, 4 bases remained unmatched. The germline V gene has CDR1 SEHNR and CDR2 FQNEAQ (reference sequence). The DNA for the CDR3 is TGTGCCAGCAGCTCCGACAGGGCCAATGAAAAACTGTTTTTT. It translates to CASSSDRANEKLFF.

Remarks on this clonotype: With a much larger clone just one base away, this may be a read error. This chain connects TRBV6-1 to TRBJ2-1; no definite D call. Germline V gene sequence: CDR1 MNHNS, CDR2 SASEGT. This CDR3 spans 15 amino acids. CDR3 residues: CASSDQAHSNNGQFF. The DNA for the CDR3 is TGTGCCAGCAGTGACCAGGCCCACTCTAACAATGGGCAGTTCTTC.

This clonotype was seen a few times. This sequence may be a read error, since a much larger clone differs from it by one base. The gene calls are TRBV4-2 and TRBJ2-1, with 7 bases identical to TRBD2. The germline CDR1 and CDR2 sequences are LGHNA and YNFKEQ. CDR3 length equals 17 residues. CDR3 sequence reads: CASSQIALAEDYNERFF. CDR3 in DNA: TGTGCCAGCAGCCAAATCGCTCTAGCGGAAGACTACAATGAGCGGTTCTTC.

This clonotype was seen many times. This chain uses TRBV5-5 with TRBJ2-5; 7 nucleotides line up with TRBD2. CDR1 is SGHKS and CDR2 is YYEKEE in the germline V gene (reference sequence). The junction had 6 bases not matched to a gene; V was cut back by 2 bases and J by 5 bases. This CDR3 comprises 14 residues. The CDR3 sequence is CASSFGGGRETQYF. In DNA, the CDR3 is TGTGCCAGCAGCTTCGGCGGGGGAAGGGAGACCCAGTACTTC.

This clonotype was detected only a few times. This rearrangement joins TRBV20-1 to TRBJ2-1; TRBD2 matches 8 bases. V dropped 6 bases and J dropped 0; count of bases not matched to a gene: 13. The CDR3 loop spans 17 amino acids. Germline loops: CDR1 DFQATT, CDR2 SNEGSKA (reference sequence). CDR3 loop: CSAPRSSGISSYNEQFF. CDR3 DNA: TGCAGTGCGCCACGGAGTAGCGGGATTAGCTCCTACAATGAGCAGTTCTTC.

This clonotype was seen many times. V usage is TRBV28 and J usage is TRBJ2-3; D is unclear. The CDR3 contains 13 residues. Trimming left V 5 bases short and J 7 bases short, with 13 bases between. CDR1 and CDR2 from the germline V gene are MDHEN and SYDVKM. CDR3 region: CASSPGPRNTQYF. The CDR3 DNA is TGTGCCAGCAGTCCCGGGCCCCGGAATACGCAGTATTTT.

At least ten counts were recorded for this clonotype. The chain recombines TRBV29-1 with TRBJ1-1, with D perhaps TRBD1 (5 bases). Germline V CDR1 and CDR2: SQVTM, ANQGSEA. V lost 3 bases to trimming and J lost 4 bases, with 9 bases between them. The CDR3 loop spans 12 amino acids. This CDR3 is CSVEGTGTEAFF. CDR3 DNA: TGCAGCGTTGAGGGGACCGGCACTGAAGCTTTCTTT.

In its sample, this clonotype was seen many times. This chain connects TRBV3-1 to TRBJ1-1; TRBD1 is a possible D gene (5 bases). The CDR3 length is 14 residues. Between the trimmed V and J ends, which lost 4 bases and 0 bases, there was a span of 9 bases. Germline V CDR1 and CDR2: LGHDT, YNNKEL (reference sequence). The CDR3 loop is CASSRRQLNTEAFF. DNA of the CDR3: TGTGCCAGCAGCCGGAGACAGTTGAACACTGAAGCTTTCTTT. Together with reference TRBV3-1 and TRBJ1-1, the CDR3 gives the full variable domain: DTAVSQTPKYLVTQMGNDKSIKCEQNLGHDTMYWYKQDSKKFLKIMFSYNNKELIINETVPNRFSPKSPDKAHLNLHINSLELGDSAVYFCASSRRQLNTEAFFGQGTRLTVV.

Ten or more counts support this clonotype. V is TRBV11-2 and J is TRBJ2-1; tentatively, D is TRBD2 (5 bases). The CDR3 contains 14 residues. Per germline, CDR1 SGHAT and CDR2 FQNNGV. V was cut by 6 bases and J by 7 bases, with 16 bases left in between. This chain's CDR3 is CASREDFLGNEQFF. As DNA, the CDR3 is TGTGCCAGCAGGGAGGACTTCCTGGGTAATGAGCAGTTCTTC.

The chain is built from TRBV7-2 and TRBJ1-5; TRBD1 might be the D (5 bases). CDR1 and CDR2 from the germline V gene are SGHTA and FQGNSA. V gave up 3 bases and J gave up 0 bases, with 15 bases separating them. This CDR3 is built from 17 residues. The chain's CDR3 is CASSLSTGAPSNQPQHF. DNA for the CDR3: TGTGCCAGCAGCTTGTCTACCGGGGCCCCTAGCAATCAGCCCCAGCATTTT. The full variable domain, completed using reference TRBV7-2 and TRBJ1-5, is GAGVSQSPSNKVTEKGKDVELRCDPISGHTALYWYRQSLGQGLEFLIYFQGNSAPDKSGLPSDRFSAERTGGSVSTLTIQRTQQEDSAVYLCASSLSTGAPSNQPQHFGDGTRLSIL.

This clonotype was observed at least ten times. The chain combines TRBV28 with TRBJ1-1; 7 bases are shared with TRBD1. V lost 3 bases, J lost 6 bases, and 4 bases stayed unmatched. The CDR3 consists of 13 residues. CDR1 and CDR2 from the germline V gene are MDHEN and SYDVKM. The CDR3 here is CASSFTGDAEAFF. The DNA for the CDR3 is TGTGCCAGCAGTTTCACAGGGGACGCTGAAGCTTTCTTT.

This clonotype was recorded many times. The chain has TRBV20-1 and TRBJ2-5, with D perhaps TRBD1 (6 bases). This CDR3 comprises 13 residues. Germline CDR1 reads DFQATT; CDR2 reads SNEGSKA (reference sequence). V was pared by 6 bases and J by 1 base, with 12 bases between. The CDR3 region has the DNA TGCAGTGCGAACGGACAGACCCAAGAGACCCAGTACTTC. This translates into CSANGQTQETQYF.

To note about this clonotype: With a much larger clone just one base away, this may be a read error. This chain links TRBV3-1 with TRBJ2-3; D not certain. Germline CDR1 is LGHDT and CDR2 is YNNKEL (reference sequence). The CDR3 contains 15 residues. The CDR3 region is CASSQDQVSADTRYF. CDR3 bases: TGTGCCAGCAGCCAAGATCAGGTTTCAGCAGATACGCGGTATTTT.

In its sample, this clonotype was seen a few times. This chain links TRBV28 with TRBJ1-5, with TRBD1 matching over 7 bases. The CDR3 spans 12 residues. V lost 10 bases, J lost 7 bases, and 7 bases stayed unmatched. Germline V gives CDR1 MDHEN, CDR2 SYDVKM. This CDR3 is CATIDRVQPQHF. CDR3 in DNA: TGTGCCACCATCGACAGGGTCCAGCCCCAGCATTTT.

Notes on this clonotype: A much larger clone sits a single nucleotide away, making a read error possible. J is TRBJ2-3 and V is TRBV12-3 or TRBV12-4, with D perhaps TRBD1 (5 bases). The length of the CDR3 is 14 residues. Here the CDR3 DNA reads TGTGCCAGCAGCCTTGGGGCTACGGCAGACACGCGGTATTTT. Protein: CASSLGATADTRYF.

This clonotype has at least ten counts. This rearrangement joins TRBV5-5 to TRBJ2-7; D tentatively fits TRBD1 or TRBD2 (9 bases each). V lost 4 bases and J lost 7, with 27 bases in between. The CDR3 has 17 amino acids. CDR1 and CDR2 from the germline V gene are SGHKS and YYEKEE (reference sequence). CDR3 in amino acids: CASSPRTGVSGSGEQYF. The DNA for the CDR3 is TGTGCCAGCAGCCCCCGGACAGGGGTTAGCGGGAGTGGGGAGCAGTACTTC.

A note on this clonotype: A much larger clone differs by one base, so this may be a read error. V usage is TRBV20-1 and J usage is TRBJ2-7, with D perhaps assigned TRBD1 or TRBD2 (5 bases each). Trimming stripped 3 bases from V and 3 bases from J, with 12 bases between. This CDR3 contains 13 residues. Germline V gene data show CDR1 as DFQATT and CDR2 as SNEGSKA (reference sequence). The CDR3 reads CSARWDGDYEQYF. The CDR3 nucleotides read TGCAGTGCTAGGTGGGACGGGGACTACGAGCAGTACTTC.

This clonotype occurred many times. The rearrangement uses TRBV10-3 and TRBJ2-7; D might be TRBD2 (5 bases). This CDR3 region has 12 residues. Trimming took off 0 bases at V and 5 bases at J, with 5 bases between the two ends. Germline CDR1 ENHRY, CDR2 SYGVKD. The CDR3 sequence is CAISESGDEQYF. DNA of the CDR3: TGTGCCATCAGTGAGTCCGGGGACGAGCAGTACTTC.

Points on this clonotype: A much larger clone lies one base from this, so it may be a read error. The chain carries TRBV20-1 and TRBJ1-4; D is uncertain. This CDR3 contains 14 residues. Trimming pared 5 bases from V and 1 base from J, leaving 11 bases between. From germline, CDR1 is DFQATT and CDR2 SNEGSKA (reference sequence). This CDR3 is CSAVPVQTNEKLFF. CDR3 DNA: TGCAGTGCTGTCCCAGTGCAAACTAATGAAAAACTGTTTTTT.

This clonotype was detected only a few times. This may arise from a read error, as a much more abundant clone is one base away. The J gene is TRBJ1-4, the V gene TRBV12-3 or TRBV12-4; tentatively, D is TRBD1 (6 bases). The CDR3 is 14 residues long. CDR3 amino acids: CASSQDRIVEKQFF. In DNA, the CDR3 is TGTGCCAGCAGCCAGGACAGAATCGTAGAAAAACAGTTTTTT.

CDR3 nucleotides: TGTGCCAGCGAAAAGCGGGAGAGGACAGATACGCAGTATTTT. It specifies CASEKRERTDTQYF. This chain joins TRBV28 and TRBJ2-3; 8 bases line up with TRBD2. CDR1 is MDHEN, CDR2 SYDVKM, per germline. The CDR3 sequence is 14 residues long. Trimming at V came to 8 bases and at J to 3 bases, leaving 7 bases not matched to a gene. Filled out from reference TRBV28 and TRBJ2-3, the complete variable domain reads DVKVTQSSRYLVKRTGEKVFLECVQDMDHENMFWYRQDPGLGLRLIYFSYDVKMKEKGDIPEGYSVSREKKERFSLILESASTNQTSMYLCASEKRERTDTQYFGPGTRLTVL.

A few counts support this clonotype. The rearrangement joins TRBV21-1 to TRBJ2-5; TRBD1, the table's D call, was not compared with the DNA. TRBV21-1 is a known pseudogene. The CDR3 is 17 amino acids. CDR3 sequence (DNA): TGTGCCAGCAGCAAAGTGAAGGGGGAGAGATTACAAGAGACCCAGTACTTC. Translating gives CASSKVKGERLQETQYF.

Ten or more counts support this clonotype. V and J are TRBV15 and TRBJ2-5; D gene ambiguous. The CDR3 has 15 residues. Germline V CDR1 and CDR2: LNHNV, YYDKDF (reference sequence). V was pared by 3 bases and J by 3 bases, with 14 bases between. CDR3 nucleotide sequence: TGTGCCACCAGCAGGGCGCCTGAGGTAGAAGAGACCCAGTACTTC. It yields the protein CATSRAPEVEETQYF.

With regard to this clonotype: This likely comes from a read error, as the CDR3 has no conserved phenylalanine or tryptophan at its end. The chain employs TRBV10-3 and TRBJ2-5, with a possible D match to TRBD2 (5 bases). The germline gives CDR1 ENHRY, CDR2 SYGVKD. This CDR3 spans 15 amino acids. Trimming stripped 9 bases from V and 0 bases from J, with 17 bases between. In nucleotides, the CDR3 is TGTGCCATTAGCTCCAGCGGTTCCCACCAAGAGACCCAGTACTTA. Translating gives CAISSSGSHQETQYL.